This T cell receptor (beta chain) was recorded in a study of T cell responses to AZD1222 COVID-19 vaccine. Here immunoSEQ multiplex PCR was the method, and the copy in TCRdb shows in-frame clones only, minus some. The sample holds around 86,000 clones, 90% seen once. Study observations and caveats: None of the repertoires were sampled until the peak T cell response had passed. Once two AZD1222 doses were given, Spike-specific TCR breadth and depth went up. Donors in the cohort were predominantly white British and more often female, and clonal diversity was possibly underestimated.

This clone was recorded once. What it binds is unknown. Germline CDR1 is SGHTA and CDR2 is FQGTGA. V lost 2 bases, J lost 1 base, and 5 bases lay in between. The CDR3 length is 14 residues. The chain is built from TRBV7-3 and TRBJ2-2; D is unclear. The source was peripheral blood, collected on day 0 of AZD1222 vaccination. The clonotype comes from an adult in good health. For the CDR3, the DNA is TGTGCCAGCAGCTTATTGGTGAACACCGGGGAGCTGTTTTTT. Encoded protein: CASSLLVNTGELFF.